This entry lists 27 T cell receptor beta chains sequenced from one sample in a study of OX40 agonist ivuxolimab in advanced cancers. The table came from immunoSEQ multiplex PCR; TCRdb's copy has only in-frame clones and leaves some out. The sample shows around 70,000 clones, around four fifths of them seen only once. This material consisted of CD4+ or CD8+ T cells sorted from blood, taken in a trial of the OX40 agonist ivuxolimab. The receptors were gathered from an adult with an advanced solid tumor such as melanoma, head and neck, liver or kidney cancer.

With regard to this clone: The junction shows a germline mismatch at one end, possibly a read error. V usage is TRBV11-1 and J usage is TRBJ2-1; maybe TRBD2 (5 bases). The CDR3 has 14 residues. The germline CDR1 and CDR2 sequences are SGHAT and FQDESV (reference sequence). CDR3 sequence: CASSLDSSNNEQFF. In nucleotides, the CDR3 is TGTGCCAGCAGCTTGGACTCCTCCAACAATGAGCAGTTCTTC.

The chain employs TRBV11-3 and TRBJ1-2, with D perhaps matching TRBD1 (6 bases). This CDR3 has 14 residues. Germline CDR1 and CDR2: SGHNT and YENEEA. V lost 3 bases and J lost 1, with 9 bases in between. This CDR3 is CASSLGTSNYGYTF. The CDR3 DNA is TGTGCCAGCAGCTTGGGGACAAGTAACTATGGCTACACCTTC.

CDR3 in amino acids: CASSYRRMRNNEQFF. The CDR3 bases are TGTGCCAGCAGCTACCGGAGAATGAGGAACAATGAGCAGTTCTTC. The gene calls are TRBV11-2 and TRBJ2-1, with unresolved D. The CDR3 has 15 amino acids. The V gene's germline CDR1 is SGHAT and CDR2 FQNNGV. Trimming shortened V by 4 bases and J by 5 bases, and 15 bases separated the two germline ends.

The V and J genes are TRBV5-5 and TRBJ2-7; D gene unclear. Between the trimmed V and J ends, which lost 0 bases and 9 bases, there was a span of 13 bases. The CDR3 sequence is 13 residues long. Germline CDR1 reads SGHKS; CDR2 reads YYEKEE (reference sequence). The CDR3 DNA is TGTGCCAGCAGCTTGGGATTGGCGACAAGGCAGTACTTC. Its translation is CASSLGLATRQYF.

This clone was seen a few times. The chain joins TRBV30 to TRBJ2-3; D is ambiguous. Trimming shortened V by 5 bases and J by 2 bases, and 8 bases separated the two germline ends. Germline loops: CDR1 GTSNPN, CDR2 SVGIG (reference sequence). CDR3 length equals 12 residues. CDR3 sequence: CAWDLTTDTQYF. CDR3 DNA sequence: TGTGCCTGGGACCTAACCACAGATACGCAGTATTTT.

The gene calls are TRBV7-6 and TRBJ2-2, with no clear D. V lost 1 base, J lost 6 bases, and 12 bases lay in between. The V gene's germline CDR1 is SGHVS and CDR2 FNYEAQ. This CDR3 is 15 amino acids long. CDR3 DNA: TGTGCCAGCAGCTTAGATTACAGATCGGCCGGGGAGCTGTTTTTT. Translation gives CASSLDYRSAGELFF.

CDR3 region: CASSFFGGDRNTIYF. In nucleotides, the CDR3 is TGTGCCAGCAGCTTCTTTGGGGGCGATCGTAACACCATATATTTT. This chain connects TRBV5-6 to TRBJ1-3; maybe TRBD1 (6 bases). Trimming took off 2 bases at V and 7 bases at J, with 16 bases between the two ends. The CDR3 spans 15 residues. CDR1 SGHDT and CDR2 YYEEEE come from the germline V gene.

V gene TRBV10-3 combines with J gene TRBJ2-3; D gene unclear. The V end lost 5 bases, the J end lost 4 bases, and 10 bases lay between the germline ends. This CDR3 comprises 13 residues. In germline, CDR1 is ENHRY, CDR2 SYGVKD. CDR3 protein: CAISPERADTQYF. The CDR3 nucleotides read TGTGCCATCAGTCCGGAAAGGGCAGATACGCAGTATTTT.

This clone is medium-sized within its sample. The chain is built from TRBV7-9 and TRBJ2-5; unclear D gene. V was pared by 8 bases and J by 3 bases, with 13 bases between. Germline lookup yields CDR1 SEHNR and CDR2 FQNEAQ (reference sequence). The length of the CDR3 is 13 residues. CDR3 sequence (DNA): TGTGCCAGCCGACACAAGGCCGAAGAGACCCAGTACTTC. It is translated as CASRHKAEETQYF. Full variable domain (missing parts from reference TRBV7-9 and TRBJ2-5): DTGVSQNPRHKITKRGQNVTFRCDPISEHNRLYWYRQTLGQGPEFLTYFQNEAQLEKSRLLSDRFSAERPKGSFSTLEIQRTEQGDSAMYLCASRHKAEETQYFGPGTRLLVL.

This clone has just a few counts. The chain links TRBV4-1 to TRBJ1-5, with D unclear. CDR1 is MGHRA and CDR2 is YSYEKL in the germline V gene. V was shortened by 1 base and J by 5 bases, with 12 bases between the two germline ends. The CDR3 runs to 15 residues. The DNA of the CDR3 is TGCGCCAGCAGCCAAGGCCCATTTGGCTATCAGCCCCAGCATTTT. Protein product: CASSQGPFGYQPQHF.

The rearrangement uses TRBV18 and TRBJ2-5; the D gene is possibly TRBD1 (6 bases). V lost 3 bases, J lost 2 bases, and 10 bases lay in between. Germline assignment: CDR1 KGHSH and CDR2 LQKENI. This CDR3 region has 14 residues. The CDR3 DNA follows: TGTGCCAGCTCACCGGGGGCGGAGCAAGAGACCCAGTACTTC. Translated: CASSPGAEQETQYF.

Comment on this clone: At one of its ends the junction is not consistent with the germline gene, which may arise from a read error. This rearrangement joins TRBV7-8 to TRBJ1-1; D is uncertain. There are 14 residues in the CDR3. Per germline, CDR1 SGHVS and CDR2 FQNEAQ. The CDR3 sequence: CASSLEVVNTEAFF. The CDR3 nucleotides read TGTGCCAGCAGTTTAGAGGTAGTGAACACTGAAGCTTTCTTT.

This clone was observed once. V is TRBV7-2 and J is TRBJ2-5; 11 nucleotides align to TRBD2. Trimming cost V 6 bases and J 5 bases; bases outside gene matches: 14. The CDR3 spans 17 residues. Germline CDR1 is SGHTA and CDR2 is FQGNSA. The CDR3 bases are TGTGCCAGCAGGGGAGTGGCTAGCGGGGGGCCCAGGGAGACCCAGTACTTC. It translates to CASRGVASGGPRETQYF.

As DNA, the CDR3 is TGTGCCAGCAGTGAAAGTTTCGGTGAAAAACTGTTTTTT. Protein: CASSESFGEKLFF. The chain couples TRBV6-1 to TRBJ1-4; no reliable D call. The length of the CDR3 is 13 residues. V lost 2 bases, J lost 7 bases, and 8 bases lay in between. From germline, CDR1 is MNHNS and CDR2 SASEGT.

This clone has more than one count but fewer than ten. The rearrangement joins TRBV7-2 to TRBJ2-1, with 10 bases identical to TRBD2. Germline V gives CDR1 SGHTA, CDR2 FQGNSA. With V trimmed by 5 bases and J by 4 bases, 14 bases remained unmatched. The CDR3 contains 18 residues. The CDR3 sequence: CASSPLWGLAGVYNEQFF. In DNA, the CDR3 is TGTGCCAGCAGCCCCCTCTGGGGCCTAGCGGGAGTGTACAATGAGCAGTTCTTC.

A single count supports this clone. The chain recombines TRBV30 with TRBJ1-4; D ambiguous. The CDR3 length is 13 residues. CDR1 and CDR2 from the germline V gene are GTSNPN and SVGIG (reference sequence). V was cut by 2 bases and J by 5 bases, with 9 bases left in between. DNA of the CDR3: TGTGCCTGGAGTCCCACCATGAATGAAAAACTGTTTTTT. Its translation is CAWSPTMNEKLFF.

The chain uses TRBV19 and TRBJ1-2; perhaps TRBD1 as D (6 bases). The CDR3 consists of 17 residues. Germline CDR1 is LNHDA and CDR2 is SQIVND (reference sequence). V was cut by 8 bases and J by 0 bases, with 22 bases left in between. The CDR3 nucleotides read TGTGCCAGTCTGGACCGGGACAACCCGTCCACTAACTATGGCTACACCTTC. Its translation: CASLDRDNPSTNYGYTF.

The CDR3 DNA follows: TGTGCCAGTAGTATTAACAGGGCCGCGAGCGGGGAGCTGTTTTTT. Its translation: CASSINRAASGELFF. The V gene is TRBV19, the J gene TRBJ2-2; tentative D call: TRBD1 (6 bases). The CDR3 is 15 amino acids. CDR1 and CDR2 (germline): LNHDA, SQIVND (reference sequence). The V and J ends lost 3 bases and 7 bases respectively, with 15 bases between them.

The chain's CDR3 is CASSAAGTGSEKLFF. CDR3 sequence (DNA): TGTGCCAGCTCAGCCGCGGGGACAGGAAGTGAAAAACTGTTTTTT. The V gene is TRBV18, the J gene TRBJ1-4, with TRBD1 matching 8 bases. Germline CDR1 and CDR2: KGHSH and LQKENI. V trimming: 5 bases; J trimming: 7 bases; junction bases outside the gene matches: 9. This CDR3 region has 15 residues.

The J gene is TRBJ1-2, the V gene TRBV9; no definite D call. Germline lookup yields CDR1 SGDLS and CDR2 YYNGEE. V was clipped by 0 bases and J by 4 bases, with 10 bases between them. This CDR3 is built from 14 residues. CDR3 residues: CASSVDVQPYGYTF. Written as DNA, the CDR3 is TGTGCCAGCAGCGTAGATGTACAGCCCTATGGCTACACCTTC. Filled out from reference TRBV9 and TRBJ1-2, the complete variable domain reads DSGVTQTPKHLITATGQRVTLRCSPRSGDLSVYWYQQSLDQGLQFLIQYYNGEERAKGNILERFSAQQFPDLHSELNLSSLELGDSALYFCASSVDVQPYGYTFGSGTRLTVV.

The rearrangement links TRBV6-1 to TRBJ1-3; no reliable D call. CDR1 MNHNS and CDR2 SASEGT come from the germline V gene. The V gene lost 5 bases and the J gene lost 2 bases, with 13 bases spanning the gap. CDR3 length: 15 amino acids. The DNA of the CDR3 is TGTGCCAGCAGTCTGACGGGTATTCCTGGAAACACCATATATTTT. Its protein is CASSLTGIPGNTIYF.

The rearrangement uses TRBV7-7 and TRBJ2-5, with a weak D call TRBD2 (6 bases). Germline CDR1 reads SSHAT; CDR2 reads FNYEAQ (reference sequence). Trimming cost V 4 bases and J 5 bases, with 11 bases left between them. CDR3 size: 13 residues. This CDR3 reads CASSSGVRETQYF. The CDR3 DNA reads TGTGCCAGCAGCTCGGGAGTTCGGGAGACCCAGTACTTC. The entire variable domain, with the rest obtained from reference TRBV7-7 and TRBJ2-5, is as follows: GAGVSQSPRYKVTKRGQDVTLRCDPISSHATLYWYQQALGQGPEFLTYFNYEAQPDKSGLPSDRFSAERPEGSISTLTIQRTEQRDSAMYRCASSSGVRETQYFGPGTRLLVL.

The chain employs TRBV11-3 and TRBJ2-5; TRBD1 agrees at 9 bases. Unmatched junction bases numbered 8, after V lost 5 bases and J lost 4 bases. Germline loops: CDR1 SGHNT, CDR2 YENEEA. The CDR3 totals 15 residues. This CDR3 reads CASSDRLTGGETQYF. The CDR3 bases are TGTGCCAGCAGCGATAGGCTGACAGGGGGAGAGACCCAGTACTTC.

This chain connects TRBV6-5 to TRBJ2-5; tentatively, D is TRBD2 (6 bases). Germline V lookup: CDR1 MNHEY, CDR2 SVGAGI. The CDR3 has 14 amino acids. The V end lost 7 bases, the J end lost 5 bases, and 17 bases lay between the germline ends. The CDR3 sequence: CASKIGGGMETQYF. The DNA of the CDR3 is TGTGCCAGCAAGATCGGGGGAGGTATGGAGACCCAGTACTTC.

The rearrangement uses TRBV5-1 and TRBJ1-4, with D perhaps matching TRBD1 (5 bases). Trimming removed 3 bases at V and 7 bases at J, with 16 bases between. There are 15 residues in the CDR3. Germline V gene data show CDR1 as SGHRS and CDR2 as YFSETQ. The CDR3 DNA sequence: TGCGCCAGCAGCTACATCCCGGGGGGGAGTGAAAAACTGTTTTTT. Translated: CASSYIPGGSEKLFF.

The chain combines TRBV11-2 with TRBJ1-5; D unresolved. The germline gives CDR1 SGHAT, CDR2 FQNNGV. The germline V and J ends were trimmed by 0 bases and 4 bases, with 4 bases remaining between them. CDR3 length: 13 residues. The CDR3 bases are TGTGCCAGCAGCTTAGACGGGAATCAGCCCCAGCATTTT. Translating gives CASSLDGNQPQHF.

V is TRBV30 and J is TRBJ1-4, with unresolved D. From germline, CDR1 is GTSNPN and CDR2 SVGIG (reference sequence). The CDR3 is made up of 14 amino acids. Trimming shortened V by 2 bases and J by 5 bases, and 12 bases separated the two germline ends. CDR3 sequence (DNA): TGTGCCTGGAGTCGGAAGGTGTGGAATGAAAAACTGTTTTTT. This gives the protein CAWSRKVWNEKLFF. The full variable domain, with the rest looked up from reference TRBV30 and TRBJ1-4, is SQTIHQWPATLVQPVGSPLSLECTVEGTSNPNLYWYRQAAGRGLQLLFYSVGIGQISSEVPQNLSASRPQDRQFILSSKKLLLSDSGFYLCAWSRKVWNEKLFFGSGTQLSVL.